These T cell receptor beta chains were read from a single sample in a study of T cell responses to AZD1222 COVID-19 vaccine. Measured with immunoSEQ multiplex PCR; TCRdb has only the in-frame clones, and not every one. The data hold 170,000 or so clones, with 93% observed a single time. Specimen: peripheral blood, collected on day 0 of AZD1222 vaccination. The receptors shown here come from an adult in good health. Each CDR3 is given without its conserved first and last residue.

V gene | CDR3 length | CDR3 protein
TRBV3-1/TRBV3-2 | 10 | ASSLGFGEQF
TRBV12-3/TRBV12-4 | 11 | ASSNSGNTEAF
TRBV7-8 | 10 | ASSPTGVEAF
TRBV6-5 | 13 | ASSYSVGTNEKLF
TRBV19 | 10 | ASRWGTGELF
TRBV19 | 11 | ASKKPPGTEAF
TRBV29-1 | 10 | SVVQGPDEQY
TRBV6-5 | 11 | ASSSQGDYEQY
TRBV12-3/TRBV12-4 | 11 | ASSLVNNYGYT
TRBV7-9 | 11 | ASSVTGTEKLF
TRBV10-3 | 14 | AISESGVNNNSPLH
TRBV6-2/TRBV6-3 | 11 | ASSGTGGHEQY
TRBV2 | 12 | ASSLNRGRETQY
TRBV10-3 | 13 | AISKQTNSYNEQF
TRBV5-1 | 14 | ASSLSGAGGRETQY
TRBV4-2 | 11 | ASSQGVYQPQH
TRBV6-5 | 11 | ATETASGTEAF
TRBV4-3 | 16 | ASSPRQVAGGPYNEQF
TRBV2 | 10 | ASRGGGYEQF
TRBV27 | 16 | ASSNHYAGWGRGETQY
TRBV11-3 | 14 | ASSFPSEESAETQY
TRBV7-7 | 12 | ASSLASNTGELF
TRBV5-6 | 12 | ASSLWGNTGELF
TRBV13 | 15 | ASSGTSGGASYNEQF
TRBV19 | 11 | ASSHSGDPGYT
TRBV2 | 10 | ASSDSRDEQY
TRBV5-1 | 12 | ASGIGASVDTQY
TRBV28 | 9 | ASSGDRAYT
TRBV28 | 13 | ASSLPPGLGDGYT
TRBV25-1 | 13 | ASSDHGTSTDTQY
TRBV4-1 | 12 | ASSQVGGSDTQY
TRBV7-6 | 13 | ASSLAGEANEKLF
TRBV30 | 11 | AWSVDINYGYT
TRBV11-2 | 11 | ASSFGGGGKLF
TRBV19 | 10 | ASSLFDQPQH
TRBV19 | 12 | ASSNLGTKDTQY
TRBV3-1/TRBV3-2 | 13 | ASSPDYANTGELF
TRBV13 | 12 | ASSFWQGNYGYT
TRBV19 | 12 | ASRGTGGLTEAF
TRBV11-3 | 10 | ASSLRGSEQF
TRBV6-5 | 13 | ASRIYGDREYEQY
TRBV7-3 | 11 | ASSLFIADTQY
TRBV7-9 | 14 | ASSPVPGLKNYGYT
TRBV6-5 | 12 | ASRSQTYNSPLH
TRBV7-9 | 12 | ASSLERQASPLH
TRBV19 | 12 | ASSRTGSNQPQH
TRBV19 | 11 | ASRVGQHYGYT
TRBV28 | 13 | ASTTPLADSYGYT
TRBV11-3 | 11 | ASSLVTNSELF
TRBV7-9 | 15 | ASSLGLRVQENTEAF
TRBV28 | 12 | ASSLRGSVYGYT
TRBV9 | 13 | ASSAAAGGTYEQY
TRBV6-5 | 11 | ASGSGLGSTQY
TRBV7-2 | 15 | ASRLRIKEVHNSPLH
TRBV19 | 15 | ASSLWTGGYSNQPQH